The present T cell receptor (beta chain) was sequenced within a study of T cells in Graves' hyperthyroidism and ophthalmopathy. Study as a whole: Upon initial diagnosis and before any treatment, peripheral blood was collected.

Patients were aged 18 to 65, had disease duration under 2 months, and had newly diagnosed hyperthyroidism. Study outcomes and limitations: By a 13 V-J model, ophthalmopathy was set apart from stable hyperthyroidism.

The CDR3 runs to 17 residues. The V gene's germline CDR1 is SGHNT and CDR2 YENEEA. Trimming removed 2 bases at V and 0 bases at J, with 16 bases between. Regions amplified from RNA transcripts were the TCR beta CDR3 regions. The TCR CDR3 was amplified in a first-round RT-PCR using the HTBI primer set. TCRdb independently ran MiXCR on the multiplex PCR reads; one entry per CDR3 protein. The sample holds roughly 700,000 distinct CDR3 sequences, about 18% seen once. In this sample, this clonotype turned up many times. Its antigen remains unidentified. The J gene is TRBJ2-5, the V gene TRBV11-3, with D tentatively TRBD1 or TRBD2 (6 bases each). The receptor's source is a man over 45 with Graves' hyperthyroidism. The sample consisted of blood. The CDR3, as DNA: TGTGCCAGCAGCTTAAGTTTGGGGGCGGGGTACCAAGAGACCCAGTACTTC. As protein: CASSLSLGAGYQETQYF.